The source of this T cell receptor (beta chain) is a study of T cell changes during pregnancy in multiple sclerosis. The protocol was immunoSEQ multiplex PCR, while the TCRdb copy is restricted to in-frame clones and leaves out a portion. The repertoire consists of around 25,000 clones, with around 81% occurring once and the leading ten covering 15% to 19%. The germline V gene has CDR1 SGHNT and CDR2 YYREEE (reference sequence). The CDR3 has 14 amino acids. The V and J ends lost 5 bases and 4 bases, in that order; junction bases with no gene match: 4. The rearrangement joins TRBV5-4 to TRBJ1-1; 11 bases line up with TRBD1. This clonotype was sampled from a female donor in good health, enrolled as a control in a pregnancy study. The material was CD8+ T cells from peripheral blood mononuclear cells, obtained in the first trimester of pregnancy. The CDR3 loop is CASSWTGGITEAFF. The CDR3, as DNA: TGTGCCAGCAGTTGGACAGGGGGCATCACTGAAGCTTTCTTT. The whole variable domain, remainder taken from reference TRBV5-4 and TRBJ1-1, is ETGVTQSPTHLIKTRGQQVTLRCSSQSGHNTVSWYQQALGQGPQFIFQYYREEENGRGNFPPRFSGLQFPNYSSELNVNALELDDSALYLCASSWTGGITEAFFGQGTRLTVV.